The next 23 T cell receptor beta chains were all read from a single sample in a study of blood T cell repertoires in COVID-19. The assay was immunoSEQ multiplex PCR, and TCRdb's table has in-frame clones only and misses some. The sample has about 87,000 clones; roughly 84% are singletons. Sequenced: peripheral blood. The origin of the receptors is a woman of 80 years or more with COVID-19, enrolled during active disease.

The rearrangement uses TRBV4-1 and TRBJ1-2; tentatively, D is TRBD1 (5 bases). Trimming cost V 0 bases and J 2 bases, with 16 bases left between them. The CDR3 sequence is 17 residues long. The germline gives CDR1 MGHRA, CDR2 YSYEKL. The chain's CDR3 is CASSQDQKAGWNYGYTF. The CDR3 DNA reads TGCGCCAGCAGCCAAGATCAAAAGGCAGGGTGGAACTATGGCTACACCTTC.

The V and J genes are TRBV30 and TRBJ2-3; D uncertain. V shed 2 bases and J shed 0 bases, with 6 bases lying between them. CDR1 and CDR2 from the germline V gene are GTSNPN and SVGIG (reference sequence). The length of the CDR3 is 13 residues. CDR3 nucleotides: TGTGCCTGGAGTTCGGGTAGCACAGATACGCAGTATTTT. It encodes CAWSSGSTDTQYF.

V usage is TRBV2 and J usage is TRBJ2-1; D is unclear. Between the trimmed V and J ends, which lost 6 bases and 15 bases, there was a span of 24 bases. Per the germline V gene, CDR1 is SNHLY and CDR2 is FYNNEI. The CDR3 covers 14 residues. The CDR3 coding sequence is TGTGCCAGCAGAAAAACACGTGACGGAGCTCTACTGTTCTTC. Translated, it gives CASRKTRDGALLFF.

The chain has TRBV6-1 and TRBJ2-5; D unclear. Looked up from germline, CDR1 is MNHNS and CDR2 is SASEGT. V gave up 3 bases and J gave up 5 bases, with 7 bases separating them. There are 12 residues in the CDR3. CDR3 coding DNA: TGTGCCAGCAGTGACCCCGGGGAGACCCAGTACTTC. This encodes CASSDPGETQYF.

The chain is built from TRBV28 and TRBJ2-4; 10 nucleotides match TRBD1. The trim removed 3 bases at V and 2 bases at J, leaving 10 bases unmatched. Germline values: CDR1 MDHEN, CDR2 SYDVKM. This CDR3 comprises 18 residues. The CDR3 DNA follows: TGTGCCAGCAGTTTCCCCGAGACAGGGGGCAGATCCAAAAACATTCAGTACTTC. It specifies CASSFPETGGRSKNIQYF.

In this sample, this clone turned up a few times. The V and J genes are TRBV18 and TRBJ2-3, with D possibly being TRBD1 (5 bases). This CDR3 has 17 residues. Germline V gene sequence: CDR1 KGHSH, CDR2 LQKENI. Trimming took 1 base from V and 2 from J, leaving 16 bases between them. CDR3 nucleotide sequence: TGTGCCAGCTCACCACTTTTAAAAGGGGCCTTCACAGATACGCAGTATTTT. This encodes CASSPLLKGAFTDTQYF.

The chain couples TRBV28 to TRBJ2-2; TRBD2 matches 10 bases. With 7 bases clipped from V and 5 bases from J, the junction kept 7 bases outside the gene matches. The CDR3 runs to 15 residues. The germline CDR1 and CDR2 sequences are MDHEN and SYDVKM. The CDR3 region has the DNA TGTGCCAGCATAAGCGGGAGGGCAGGGACCGGGGAGCTGTTTTTT. Translating it yields CASISGRAGTGELFF.

The V and J genes are TRBV28 and TRBJ2-5, with 7 bases that match TRBD2. The CDR3 covers 15 residues. The V and J ends lost 2 bases and 1 base, in that order; junction bases with no gene match: 4. In germline, CDR1 is MDHEN, CDR2 SYDVKM. The CDR3 DNA is TGTGCCAGCAGTTTACCTGGGACTATCCAAGAGACCCAGTACTTC. Translated, it gives CASSLPGTIQETQYF.

This clone was seen only a few times. The chain carries TRBV29-1 and TRBJ1-1, with D perhaps TRBD1 (5 bases). With 1 base removed from V and 6 bases from J, the gap between germline ends came to 12 bases. This CDR3 comprises 13 residues. Germline assignment: CDR1 SQVTM and CDR2 ANQGSEA. CDR3 nucleotides: TGCAGCGTTGAAGTGACCCTAGGGGCTGAAGCTTTCTTT. It translates to CSVEVTLGAEAFF.

A single count supports this clone. V is TRBV2 and J is TRBJ1-6; TRBD1 matches 7 bases. CDR1 SNHLY and CDR2 FYNNEI come from the germline V gene. The CDR3 loop spans 14 amino acids. Germline trimming cut 6 bases from V and 7 bases from J; bases unmatched to any gene: 6. CDR3 residues: CASRRDRQNSPLHF. In DNA, the CDR3 is TGTGCCAGCAGACGGGACAGACAAAATTCACCCCTCCACTTT.

The chain links TRBV11-2 to TRBJ2-5, with 7 positions matching TRBD2. Germline loops: CDR1 SGHAT, CDR2 FQNNGV. The CDR3 contains 15 residues. The V segment lost 3 bases and the J segment 1 base; nucleotides outside the gene matches: 5. DNA of the CDR3: TGTGCCAGCAGCTTGGGGGGGATGGCCCAAGAGACCCAGTACTTC. Amino acids: CASSLGGMAQETQYF.

The chain links TRBV5-1 to TRBJ2-3, with D possibly being TRBD2 (5 bases). The CDR3 extends over 14 amino acids. Trimming removed 3 bases at V and 4 bases at J, with 12 bases between. Germline CDR1 reads SGHRS; CDR2 reads YFSETQ. CDR3 protein: CASSSWLEADTQYF. In DNA, the CDR3 is TGCGCCAGCAGCTCATGGTTGGAGGCAGATACGCAGTATTTT.

This clone is termed medium-sized. This chain joins TRBV9 and TRBJ1-2; 7 bases fit TRBD1. This CDR3 contains 15 residues. Germline assignment: CDR1 SGDLS and CDR2 YYNGEE. V lost 0 bases and J lost 6; bases outside the gene matches: 8. CDR3 sequence (DNA): TGTGCCAGCAGCGTAGCGGCAGGGGGGTCGGATGGCTACACCTTC. This codes for CASSVAAGGSDGYTF.

The chain joins TRBV7-9 to TRBJ1-5; D possibly corresponds to TRBD1 (5 bases). Trimming pared 5 bases from V and 2 bases from J, leaving 10 bases between. The CDR3 contains 14 residues. Per the germline V gene, CDR1 is SEHNR and CDR2 is FQNEAQ (reference sequence). The CDR3 protein is CASSPDSRNQPQHF. In DNA, the CDR3 is TGTGCCAGCAGCCCAGACAGCCGCAATCAGCCCCAGCATTTT.

The rearrangement links TRBV28 to TRBJ1-2; maybe TRBD1 (6 bases). The CDR3 spans 12 residues. The V end was cut by 7 bases, the J end by 7 bases, with 13 bases between. Germline-derived CDR1 and CDR2 are MDHEN and SYDVKM. CDR3 residues: CASTALGGGYTF. CDR3 in DNA: TGTGCCAGCACTGCTTTAGGGGGTGGCTACACCTTC.

The count of this clone is one. This chain connects TRBV27 to TRBJ2-7, with D perhaps TRBD2 (5 bases). This CDR3 comprises 14 residues. V lost 10 bases to trimming and J lost 3 bases, with 19 bases between them. From germline, CDR1 is MNHEY and CDR2 SMNVEV (reference sequence). CDR3 region: CANVGLSAFYEQYF. The CDR3 bases are TGTGCCAACGTAGGACTTTCCGCCTTCTACGAGCAGTACTTC.

The V and J genes are TRBV10-3 and TRBJ2-3, with 11 bases fitting TRBD2. From germline, CDR1 is ENHRY and CDR2 SYGVKD. The CDR3 has 15 residues. J gave up 8 bases and V 8 bases, and 12 bases lay outside the gene matches. The CDR3 spells CAIPAGTSGSGTQYF. The CDR3 DNA sequence: TGTGCCATCCCAGCGGGCACTAGCGGGAGTGGTACGCAGTATTTT.

The CDR3 reads CSVEDRDGNQPQHF. Written as DNA, the CDR3 is TGCAGCGTTGAAGACAGGGATGGCAATCAGCCCCAGCATTTT. This chain connects TRBV29-1 to TRBJ1-5; tentatively, D is TRBD1 (5 bases). Germline CDR1 is SQVTM and CDR2 is ANQGSEA. Trimming removed 0 bases at V and 2 bases at J, with 8 bases between. The CDR3 covers 14 residues. Filled out from reference TRBV29-1 and TRBJ1-5, the complete variable domain reads SAVISQKPSRDICQRGTSLTIQCQVDSQVTMMFWYRQQPGQSLTLIATANQGSEATYESGFVIDKFPISRPNLTFSTLTVSNMSPEDSSIYLCSVEDRDGNQPQHFGDGTRLSIL.

The chain is built from TRBV18 and TRBJ2-2; 7 bases align to TRBD2. The J segment lost 8 bases and the V segment lost 2 bases, leaving 11 bases of the junction unmatched. CDR3 length equals 16 residues. From germline, CDR1 is KGHSH and CDR2 LQKENI. The chain's CDR3 is CASSPYIGLDSGELFF. In DNA form, the CDR3 reads TGTGCCAGCTCACCATACATCGGACTAGATTCTGGGGAGCTGTTTTTT.

The V gene is TRBV6-2 or TRBV6-3, the J gene TRBJ1-3; D may be TRBD1 (5 bases). V was shortened by 6 bases and J by 2 bases, with 11 bases between the two germline ends. Germline V CDR1 and CDR2: MNHEY, SVGEGT. This CDR3 region has 14 residues. Here the CDR3 DNA reads TGTGCCAGCAGCGAGACAGCGACTGGAAACACCATATATTTT. Translation gives CASSETATGNTIYF.

This chain joins TRBV6-5 and TRBJ1-6; tentative D call: TRBD1 (6 bases). This CDR3 comprises 13 residues. Trimming took off 6 bases at V and 8 bases at J, with 11 bases between the two ends. The germline V gene has CDR1 MNHEY and CDR2 SVGAGI. CDR3 nucleotides: TGTGCCAGCAGAGGCCAGGGGCATTCACCCCTCCACTTT. It encodes CASRGQGHSPLHF.

This chain links TRBV6-5 with TRBJ2-7, with 7 positions matching TRBD1. Germline-derived CDR1 and CDR2 are MNHEY and SVGAGI. With V trimmed by 6 bases and J by 0 bases, 5 bases remained unmatched. The CDR3 is made up of 14 amino acids. The CDR3 loop reads CASRDRVSSYEQYF. The CDR3, as DNA: TGTGCCAGCAGAGACAGGGTTTCCTCCTACGAGCAGTACTTC.

The V call is TRBV5-4, the J call TRBJ2-7, with D hard to call. CDR3 length: 14 residues. Trimming cost V 0 bases and J 0 bases, with 7 bases left between them. Germline-derived CDR1 and CDR2 are SGHNT and YYREEE (reference sequence). The CDR3 DNA reads TGTGCCAGCAGCTTGGAGATGAGCTCCTACGAGCAGTACTTC. It is translated as CASSLEMSSYEQYF.